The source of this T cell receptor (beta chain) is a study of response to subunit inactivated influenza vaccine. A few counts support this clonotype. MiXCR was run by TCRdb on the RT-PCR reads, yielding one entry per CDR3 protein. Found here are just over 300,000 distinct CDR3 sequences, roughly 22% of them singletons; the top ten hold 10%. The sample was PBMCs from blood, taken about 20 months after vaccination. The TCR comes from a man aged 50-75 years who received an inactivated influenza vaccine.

The CDR3 DNA reads as TGTGCCAGCAGCCTACAGCCAACAGGGGTCAGCTCCTACGAGCAGTACTTC. This encodes CASSLQPTGVSSYEQYF. V is TRBV3-1 and J is TRBJ2-7; the match to TRBD1 covers 7 bases. Per the germline V gene, CDR1 is LGHDT and CDR2 is YNNKEL (reference sequence). With 4 bases clipped from V and 0 bases from J, the junction kept 12 bases outside the gene matches. This CDR3 is built from 17 residues.